Below, 16 T cell receptor beta chains from the same sample are listed, as sequenced in a study of shared clonotypes between healthy human individuals. Profiling relied on immunoSEQ multiplex PCR, and the TCRdb table lists in-frame clones only, not all of them. Of 1 million to 1.3 million clones in the sample, around 82% are singletons; the top ten hold under 0.8%. The material sequenced was memory CD4+ T cells from PBMCs. This sample's subset: CD45RA-negative fraction. The receptors come from a man aged 18 to 30 in good health. Some clones in this sample may be carry-over from other donors' samples.

This chain links TRBV21-1 with TRBJ1-2; the DNA was not used to check the table's D call, TRBD1. TRBV21-1 is an annotated pseudogene. This CDR3 contains 15 residues. The CDR3 spells CASSKIPGQTYGYTF. The CDR3 DNA follows: TGTGCCAGCAGCAAAATCCCGGGACAGACCTATGGCTACACCTTC.

The chain links TRBV29-1 to TRBJ2-3, with D perhaps TRBD1 (6 bases). V was clipped by 7 bases and J by 5 bases, with 19 bases between them. The V gene's germline CDR1 is SQVTM and CDR2 ANQGSEA. CDR3 length: 14 residues. CDR3 DNA: TGCAGCGACCTCGATACAGGGATGAAAGATACGCAGTATTTT. Translated: CSDLDTGMKDTQYF.

This clone appeared once. The CDR3 loop is CASSTPTGTGERAFF. The DNA of the CDR3 is TGTGCCAGCAGCACCCCGACCGGGACAGGGGAAAGGGCTTTCTTT. The rearrangement uses TRBV28 and TRBJ1-1; 10 bases fit TRBD1. The V gene end was trimmed by 6 bases and the J gene end by 11 bases; junction bases not matched to a gene: 15. Germline values: CDR1 MDHEN, CDR2 SYDVKM. CDR3 length equals 15 residues.

The CDR3 DNA follows: TGTGCCAGCAGCCAACCGACTAGCGGGGACATAAGGAATGAGCAGTTCTTC. Residues: CASSQPTSGDIRNEQFF. This chain uses TRBV7-8 with TRBJ2-1, with 11 bases lining up with TRBD2. Germline V CDR1 and CDR2: SGHVS, FQNEAQ. CDR3 length: 17 residues. The J segment lost 7 bases and the V segment lost 5 bases, leaving 13 bases of the junction unmatched. The full variable domain, in which reference TRBV7-8 and TRBJ2-1 provide the parts outside the CDR3, is GAGVSQSPRYKVAKRGQDVALRCDPISGHVSLFWYQQALGQGPEFLTYFQNEAQLDKSGLPSDRFFAERPEGSVSTLKIQRTQQEDSAVYLCASSQPTSGDIRNEQFFGPGTRLTVL.

The chain recombines TRBV5-6 with TRBJ2-5; either TRBD1 or TRBD2 may supply D (6 bases each). This CDR3 contains 16 residues. Per the germline V gene, CDR1 is SGHDT and CDR2 is YYEEEE. The V gene lost 1 base and the J gene lost 2 bases, with 15 bases spanning the gap. CDR3 residues: CASSLIPGADQETQYF. CDR3 nucleotide sequence: TGTGCCAGCAGCTTGATACCGGGGGCCGATCAAGAGACCCAGTACTTC. The full variable domain, rest sourced from reference TRBV5-6 and TRBJ2-5, is DAGVTQSPTHLIKTRGQQVTLRCSPKSGHDTVSWYQQALGQGPQFIFQYYEEEERQRGNFPDRFSGHQFPNYSSELNVNALLLGDSALYLCASSLIPGADQETQYFGPGTRLLVL.

Here the CDR3 DNA reads TGCGCCAGCAGCTTCACAGTAAACTATGGCTACACCTTC. The encoded protein is CASSFTVNYGYTF. The V gene is TRBV5-1, the J gene TRBJ1-2, with D hard to call. The CDR3 is 13 residues long. V shed 2 bases and J shed 2 bases, with 7 bases lying between them. CDR1 and CDR2 (germline): SGHRS, YFSETQ.

The CDR3 reads CASTQGGAPIETQYF. The CDR3 bases are TGTGCCAGCACCCAGGGGGGGGCCCCCATTGAGACCCAGTACTTC. The rearrangement links TRBV7-9 to TRBJ2-5; D may match TRBD1 or TRBD2 (7 bases each). The CDR3 covers 15 residues. The germline V and J ends were trimmed by 7 bases and 5 bases, with 20 bases remaining between them. CDR1 is SEHNR, CDR2 FQNEAQ, per germline (reference sequence).

The genes are TRBV6-6 and TRBJ2-7; 11 bases line up with TRBD2. V shed 10 bases, J shed 3 bases, and the junction held 8 bases outside the gene matches. The CDR3 is 14 amino acids. Germline V gene sequence: CDR1 MNHNY, CDR2 SVGAGI (reference sequence). In nucleotides, the CDR3 is TGTGCCACCAGGTTCACTAGCGGGAGCTACGAGCAGTACTTC. Its protein product is CATRFTSGSYEQYF.

The chain links TRBV18 to TRBJ1-3; D is ambiguous. The ends were cut back, 1 base at V and 0 bases at J, with 7 bases in the middle. The CDR3 loop spans 15 amino acids. Germline V CDR1 and CDR2: KGHSH, LQKENI. The CDR3 reads CASSPQVSSGNTIYF. DNA of the CDR3: TGTGCCAGCTCACCACAGGTGAGCTCTGGAAACACCATATATTTT. The whole variable domain, remainder taken from reference TRBV18 and TRBJ1-3, is NAGVMQNPRHLVRRRGQEARLRCSPMKGHSHVYWYRQLPEEGLKFMVYLQKENIIDESGMPKERFSAEFPKEGPSILRIQQVVRGDSAAYFCASSPQVSSGNTIYFGEGSWLTVV.

The rearrangement links TRBV28 to TRBJ2-5, with D possibly TRBD2 on 6 matching bases. The ends were cut back, 7 bases at V and 5 bases at J, with 20 bases in the middle. Germline CDR1 reads MDHEN; CDR2 reads SYDVKM. CDR3 size: 15 residues. CDR3 loop: CASMEGGPARETQYF. The CDR3 DNA reads TGTGCCAGCATGGAGGGCGGCCCGGCTCGGGAGACCCAGTACTTC.

This sequence joins TRBV15 and TRBJ2-5; 8 nucleotides agree with TRBD1. This CDR3 contains 14 residues. The V and J ends lost 3 bases and 4 bases, in that order; junction bases with no gene match: 4. Germline loops: CDR1 LNHNV, CDR2 YYDKDF (reference sequence). The CDR3 region has the DNA TGTGCCACCAGCAGTGGACAGGGTTCAGAGACCCAGTACTTC. Translating it yields CATSSGQGSETQYF.

The table lists this clone with a few counts. The J gene is TRBJ2-1, the V gene TRBV5-1; TRBD2 aligns across 9 bases. Germline values: CDR1 SGHRS, CDR2 YFSETQ. J was trimmed by 6 bases and V by 5 bases; bases with no gene match: 9. This CDR3 spans 15 amino acids. The CDR3 sequence: CASSPLQAGGNEQFF. The CDR3 DNA sequence: TGCGCCAGCAGTCCTCTTCAAGCGGGAGGCAATGAGCAGTTCTTC.

About this clone: At one end the junction does not follow the germline gene, possibly because of a read error. The J gene is TRBJ2-1, the V gene TRBV11-2, with no clear D. Germline CDR1 is SGHAT and CDR2 is FQNNGV. The CDR3 has 15 amino acids. The CDR3 region is CASRPSVSSYNERFF. The CDR3 region has the DNA TGTGCCAGCAGACCCAGCGTAAGCTCCTACAATGAGCGGTTCTTC.

The rearrangement links TRBV19 to TRBJ1-1; 10 bases fit TRBD1. From germline, CDR1 is LNHDA and CDR2 SQIVND (reference sequence). Trimming at V came to 2 bases and at J to 6 bases, leaving 3 bases not matched to a gene. The CDR3 runs to 14 residues. CDR3 nucleotides: TGTGCCAGTAGTATACCCGGGACAGGGGCTGAAGCTTTCTTT. It codes for CASSIPGTGAEAFF.

The chain couples TRBV10-3 to TRBJ2-2, with 15 bases lining up with TRBD2. V lost 4 bases to trimming and J lost 6 bases; unmatched junction nucleotides: 6. The V gene's germline CDR1 is ENHRY and CDR2 SYGVKD. The CDR3 contains 17 residues. The CDR3 sequence is CAISGTSGRGTAGELFF. CDR3 DNA sequence: TGTGCCATCAGTGGGACTAGCGGGAGGGGCACTGCCGGGGAGCTGTTTTTT.

The genes are TRBV10-2 and TRBJ2-5; 8 nucleotides match TRBD1. The better agreement between TRBJ2-7 and the DNA end casts doubt on the J call. CDR3 length equals 15 residues. Germline V CDR1 and CDR2: WSHSY, SAAADI. In DNA, the CDR3 is TGCGCCAGCAGTCTCGATGGACAGGGAACGTACGAGCAGTACTTC. Translation gives CASSLDGQGTYEQYF.